This T cell receptor beta chain was observed in a study of cytomegalovirus exposure and HLA in healthy donors. Study conclusions and caveats: Most likely, a cluster of highly shared sequence variants arose as a sequencing artifact. Per published reports, the classifier diagnosed cytomegalovirus status with high specificity and sensitivity. Immune exposure data for these donors was limited to CMV serostatus.

Germline trimming cut 3 bases from V and 2 bases from J; bases unmatched to any gene: 7. From germline, CDR1 is SGDLS and CDR2 YYNGEE. This CDR3 is built from 16 residues. The study ran its PCR with 60 Vbeta and 13 Jbeta primers. The protocol was immunoSEQ multiplex PCR, while the TCRdb copy is restricted to in-frame clones and leaves out a portion. The sample contains fewer than 140,000 clones, about 70% of which appear only once. This clone was counted once. Its target is not known. The clonotype originates from a female donor in good health and CMV-seronegative. Specimen: PBMCs. J is TRBJ2-5 and V is TRBV9; 10 bases agree with TRBD1. The CDR3 region is CASSAHRDRGQETQYF. CDR3 nucleotides: TGTGCCAGCAGCGCTCACCGGGACAGGGGTCAAGAGACCCAGTACTTC.